This T cell receptor (beta chain) is drawn from a study of blood T cell repertoires in COVID-19. As for the study in general: Samples of COVID-19 (acute and convalescent) were obtained from the United States, Italy and Spain. T cells, B-cell-depleted T cells, or PBMCs supplied cDNA or gDNA.

In the authors' methods: Amplification from reference gene primers served as the basis for estimated nucleated cell counts. Assay: immunoSEQ multiplex PCR; the TCRdb copy retains only in-frame clones and omits some. That table supplies the V and J calls and clone size; D and trimming were determined from the DNA. This sample has 100,000 to 150,000 clones, with about four fifths found just once. CDR3 length: 17 amino acids. Sequenced input: peripheral blood. The clonotype was recovered from a woman between 70 and 85 years old with acute or convalescent COVID-19. V usage is TRBV21-1 and J usage is TRBJ2-3; TRBD2 is the table's D call and was not checked against the DNA. TRBV21-1 is listed as a pseudogene. The CDR3, as DNA: TGTGCCAGCACAAGGTCCCCCCCTAGCGGGGCGACAGATACGCAGTATTTT. It yields the protein CASTRSPPSGATDTQYF.